One and the same sample provided the 19 T cell receptor beta chains below, sequenced in a study of blood T cell repertoires in COVID-19. Profiled with immunoSEQ multiplex PCR; TCRdb holds only in-frame clones, not every one. The sample comprises approximately 160,000 clones, about 85% of which are singletons, and 8.3% rests with the top ten. The sequenced sample was peripheral blood. Source of these receptors: a woman aged 55-75 years with COVID-19, enrolled during active disease.

V usage is TRBV6-5 and J usage is TRBJ1-5, with D tentatively TRBD1 (5 bases). Per germline, CDR1 MNHEY and CDR2 SVGAGI. Trimming took 6 bases from V and 3 from J, leaving 12 bases between them. CDR3 size: 14 residues. CDR3 coding DNA: TGTGCCAGCAGCAACGGGGGATTCAATCAGCCCCAGCATTTT. This sequence encodes CASSNGGFNQPQHF.

The rearrangement links TRBV10-2 to TRBJ2-7, with no clear D. The ends were cut back, 8 bases at V and 9 bases at J, with 8 bases in the middle. In germline, CDR1 is WSHSY, CDR2 SAAADI. There are 9 residues in the CDR3. CDR3 loop: CASLGRQYF. The CDR3 DNA reads TGCGCCAGCCTAGGAAGGCAGTACTTC.

This clone was detected once. This chain connects TRBV10-3 to TRBJ2-2; 7 bases map to TRBD1. The CDR3 is 15 residues long. V was clipped by 0 bases and J by 4 bases; unmatched bases: 2. The germline gives CDR1 ENHRY, CDR2 SYGVKD. The CDR3 sequence is CAISESGGSTGELFF. The DNA of the CDR3 is TGTGCCATCAGTGAGTCAGGGGGCTCCACCGGGGAGCTGTTTTTT.

V and J are TRBV27 and TRBJ1-5; weak D call: TRBD1 (5 bases). Germline assignment: CDR1 MNHEY and CDR2 SMNVEV (reference sequence). V shed 4 bases and J shed 7 bases, with 17 bases lying between them. The CDR3 consists of 15 residues. This CDR3 reads CASSSRWGGGQPQHF. The CDR3 nucleotides read TGTGCCAGCAGTTCCCGATGGGGGGGTGGGCAGCCCCAGCATTTT.

The sample holds one count of this clone. The rearrangement uses TRBV27 and TRBJ2-5, with 7 positions matching TRBD1. The CDR3 covers 13 residues. V lost 4 bases to trimming and J lost 2 bases; unmatched junction nucleotides: 1. CDR1 is MNHEY and CDR2 is SMNVEV in the germline V gene (reference sequence). Here the CDR3 reads CASSSGQQETQYF. DNA of the CDR3: TGTGCCAGCAGTTCGGGACAGCAAGAGACCCAGTACTTC.

This chain connects TRBV10-3 to TRBJ2-1, with 15 bases aligning to TRBD2. With 4 bases clipped from V and 6 bases from J, the junction kept 4 bases outside the gene matches. Germline CDR1 ENHRY, CDR2 SYGVKD. The CDR3 length is 16 residues. The CDR3 reads CAISGTSGRASNEQFF. Written as DNA, the CDR3 is TGTGCCATCAGTGGGACTAGCGGGAGGGCCTCCAATGAGCAGTTCTTC.

The V gene is TRBV10-3, the J gene TRBJ1-1; 7 bases are a match to TRBD1. The CDR3 consists of 15 residues. Germline V gene data show CDR1 as ENHRY and CDR2 as SYGVKD. Trimming removed 0 bases from V and 1 base from J; junction bases left unmatched: 2. The CDR3 DNA sequence: TGTGCCATCAGTGAGTCTGGACAGGCGAACACTGAAGCTTTCTTT. Its protein is CAISESGQANTEAFF.

This clone was found a few times. The CDR3 spells CASSQAHRNTEAFF. In DNA form, the CDR3 reads TGTGCCAGCAGCCAAGCGCACAGAAACACTGAAGCTTTCTTT. V is TRBV3-1 (or the pseudogene TRBV3-2) and J is TRBJ1-1; D gene unclear. The germline V and J ends were trimmed by 1 base and 2 bases, with 8 bases remaining between them. Looked up from germline, CDR1 is LGHDT and CDR2 is YNNKEL (reference sequence). This CDR3 contains 14 residues.

This clone has only one observation. One junction end disagrees with the germline gene, perhaps due to a read error. J is TRBJ1-2 and V is TRBV14; the match to TRBD1 covers 7 bases. This CDR3 contains 14 residues. CDR1 SGHDN and CDR2 FVKESK come from the germline V gene. The CDR3 protein is CASSQDMTGYDYTF. The DNA of the CDR3 is TGTGCCAGCAGCCAAGATATGACAGGGTATGACTACACCTTC.

V and J are TRBV18 and TRBJ1-2, with D perhaps TRBD1 (6 bases). The ends were cut back, 2 bases at V and 2 bases at J, with 15 bases in the middle. Germline lookup yields CDR1 KGHSH and CDR2 LQKENI. This CDR3 has 16 residues. CDR3 amino acids: CASSPERTVLNYGYTF. CDR3 bases: TGTGCCAGCTCACCAGAGAGGACAGTTTTGAACTATGGCTACACCTTC.

The chain is built from TRBV6-5 and TRBJ2-1; 8 nucleotides agree with TRBD2. Germline V gives CDR1 MNHEY, CDR2 SVGAGI. The CDR3 has 15 residues. The trim removed 2 bases at V and 8 bases at J, leaving 8 bases unmatched. CDR3 nucleotides: TGTGCCAGCAGTTACATGGGACTAGACGTCCATGAGCAGTTCTTC. Protein: CASSYMGLDVHEQFF.

The sample holds one count of this clone. The chain combines TRBV14 with TRBJ2-7; 12 nucleotides line up with TRBD2. The germline CDR1 and CDR2 sequences are SGHDN and FVKESK. The CDR3 extends over 15 amino acids. After removal of 4 bases from V and 2 bases from J, the junction contained 3 bases not matched to a gene. CDR3 sequence reads: CASSLGLAGPYEQYF. The CDR3 region has the DNA TGTGCCAGCAGCCTGGGACTAGCGGGTCCCTACGAGCAGTACTTC.

The chain carries TRBV19 and TRBJ1-2, with TRBD1 matching 8 bases. The CDR3 sequence is 17 residues long. Germline CDR1 and CDR2: LNHDA and SQIVND (reference sequence). Trimming cost V 6 bases and J 0 bases; bases outside gene matches: 12. This CDR3 is CASSPSPPGQANYGYTF. The CDR3 DNA reads as TGTGCCAGTAGCCCCAGTCCGCCGGGACAGGCTAACTATGGCTACACCTTC.

This clone turned up a few times. The chain carries TRBV6-5 and TRBJ1-1; D uncertain. Germline CDR1 MNHEY, CDR2 SVGAGI. The CDR3 is 13 amino acids. Between the trimmed V and J ends, which lost 6 bases and 1 base, there was a span of 9 bases. The CDR3 is CASRVEANTEAFF. CDR3 DNA: TGTGCCAGCAGAGTGGAGGCGAACACTGAAGCTTTCTTT.

This chain links TRBV5-1 with TRBJ2-2; 9 bases fit TRBD1. J lost 5 bases, V lost 0 bases, and 8 bases had no gene match. The CDR3 contains 17 residues. The germline V gene encodes CDR1 SGHRS and CDR2 YFSETQ. Written as DNA, the CDR3 is TGCGCCAGCAGCTTGGCCCCGGGACAGGGTAGGACCGGGGAGCTGTTTTTT. Amino acid sequence: CASSLAPGQGRTGELFF.

The chain joins TRBV12-5 to TRBJ1-3, with 8 bases that match TRBD1. The V and J ends lost 6 bases and 7 bases, in that order; junction bases with no gene match: 5. Germline loops: CDR1 LGHNT, CDR2 FRNRAP. The CDR3 has 13 residues. CDR3 amino acids: CASGRQGSNTIYF. The CDR3 DNA follows: TGTGCTAGTGGGCGACAGGGGTCCAACACCATATATTTT.

This clone was observed a few times. The genes are TRBV11-2 and TRBJ1-6; no reliable D call. The CDR3 length is 18 residues. Trimming shortened V by 1 base and J by 8 bases, and 21 bases separated the two germline ends. CDR1 and CDR2 from the germline V gene are SGHAT and FQNNGV. CDR3 DNA sequence: TGTGCCAGCAGCTTAGTCGGCGGAGGAGCCATCTGGGATTCACCCCTCCACTTT. Amino acid sequence: CASSLVGGGAIWDSPLHF.

The rearrangement links TRBV2 to TRBJ2-2, with D hard to call. There are 13 residues in the CDR3. Trimming removed 4 bases from V and 5 bases from J, with 8 bases in between. Germline values: CDR1 SNHLY, CDR2 FYNNEI. The CDR3 loop is CASSVTVTGELFF. CDR3 sequence (DNA): TGTGCCAGCAGTGTCACGGTGACCGGGGAGCTGTTTTTT.

This sequence joins TRBV5-1 and TRBJ2-1, with no clear D. The CDR3 is 17 amino acids. V lost 4 bases and J 0 bases, leaving 17 bases between the germline ends. In germline, CDR1 is SGHRS, CDR2 YFSETQ. The CDR3 region has the DNA TGCGCCAGCAGCCGACCGCCGGTAGCCGTCTCCTACAATGAGCAGTTCTTC. Its protein is CASSRPPVAVSYNEQFF.